Listed here are 14 T cell receptor beta chains from one sample, sequenced in a study of T cell responses to AZD1222 COVID-19 vaccine. TCRdb keeps only in-frame clones here, not all; method: immunoSEQ multiplex PCR. The sample carries some 120,000 clones, around 92% recorded once. The specimen comprised peripheral blood, sampled on day 0 of AZD1222 vaccination. The receptors originated from an adult in good health.

The genes are TRBV2 and TRBJ2-1; 7 bases match TRBD2. Germline V gene sequence: CDR1 SNHLY, CDR2 FYNNEI. V gave up 2 bases and J gave up 13 bases; unmatched junction bases: 11. The CDR3 is 14 residues long. CDR3 nucleotide sequence: TGTGCCAGCAGTGAAATTCTCGGACTAGGAATACAGTTCTTC. It translates to CASSEILGLGIQFF.

This clone counts as large. CDR3 sequence (DNA): TGTGCCAGCAGCCCGACAGGGTTTGAAGCTTTCTTT. Its protein product is CASSPTGFEAFF. The V call is TRBV3-1 (or the pseudogene TRBV3-2), the J call TRBJ1-1, with 7 bases matching TRBD1. Germline V CDR1 and CDR2: LGHDT, YNNKEL (reference sequence). The length of the CDR3 is 12 residues. After removal of 4 bases from V and 7 bases from J, the junction contained 3 bases not matched to a gene.

Comments on this clone: The junction and the germline gene differ at one end; a read error may be behind it. The V and J genes are TRBV28 and TRBJ2-1; TRBD1 matches 7 bases. This CDR3 has 11 amino acids. CDR1 and CDR2 (germline): MDHEN, SYDVKM. The CDR3: CASSYKQGTIF. The CDR3 coding sequence is TGTGCCAGCAGTTATAAACAGGGGACAATCTTC. Supplemented by reference TRBV28 and TRBJ2-1, the full variable domain reads DVKVTQSSRYLVKRTGEKVFLECVQDMDHENMFWYRQDPGLGLRLIYFSYDVKMKEKGDIPEGYSVSREKKERFSLILESASTNQTSMYLCASSYKQGTIFGPGTRLTVL.

V and J are TRBV28 and TRBJ1-5; D unresolved. The V and J ends lost 5 bases and 7 bases respectively, with 18 bases between them. This CDR3 comprises 15 residues. Germline V gene data show CDR1 as MDHEN and CDR2 as SYDVKM. The CDR3 DNA reads as TGTGCCAGCAGTCCAGCCGGGAGGGCTGGCCAGCCCCAGCATTTT. Amino acids: CASSPAGRAGQPQHF.

This chain connects TRBV20-1 to TRBJ1-1; D is ambiguous. Germline V gives CDR1 DFQATT, CDR2 SNEGSKA (reference sequence). The CDR3 covers 11 residues. V dropped 0 bases and J dropped 6 bases, with 5 bases sitting between them. The CDR3 nucleotides are TGCAGTGCTAGAGACAGAGCTGAAGCTTTCTTT. Translated, it gives CSARDRAEAFF.

The J gene is TRBJ1-1, the V gene TRBV30; no reliable D call. Germline CDR1 reads GTSNPN; CDR2 reads SVGIG (reference sequence). The CDR3 is made up of 13 amino acids. V was clipped by 0 bases and J by 0 bases, with 5 bases between them. CDR3 residues: CAWSVSLNTEAFF. The CDR3 bases are TGTGCCTGGAGTGTTAGCCTGAACACTGAAGCTTTCTTT.

The chain is built from TRBV7-9 and TRBJ1-2, with TRBD1 matching 8 bases. Trimming cost V 2 bases and J 13 bases; bases outside gene matches: 18. Looked up from germline, CDR1 is SEHNR and CDR2 is FQNEAQ (reference sequence). This CDR3 has 16 amino acids. CDR3 in DNA: TGTGCCAGCAGCTTATCGGAGGGCCGTATAGACAGGGGAGGCACCTTC. It is translated as CASSLSEGRIDRGGTF.

As regards this clone: Other DNA sequences in the sample encode the same CDR3. This rearrangement joins TRBV3-1 (or the pseudogene TRBV3-2) to TRBJ2-5; D remains ambiguous. Deletions cut 3 bases from V and 3 bases from J, with 8 bases between. This CDR3 region has 13 residues. The germline V gene encodes CDR1 LGHDT and CDR2 YNNKEL (reference sequence). CDR3 region: CASSHYGEETQYF. The CDR3 DNA is TGTGCCAGCAGCCATTACGGAGAAGAGACCCAGTACTTC.

This sequence joins TRBV28 and TRBJ1-3, with 9 bases lining up with TRBD1. Trimming cost V 6 bases and J 4 bases; bases outside gene matches: 4. Germline CDR1 and CDR2: MDHEN and SYDVKM. This CDR3 has 14 amino acids. The CDR3 DNA follows: TGTGCCAGCAGACGAACAGGGGGCGGAAACACCATATATTTT. It encodes CASRRTGGGNTIYF.

This chain connects TRBV29-1 to TRBJ2-3, with D maybe TRBD1 (5 bases). The CDR3 is 15 amino acids. CDR1 is SQVTM, CDR2 ANQGSEA, per germline. V was trimmed by 6 bases and J by 2 bases, leaving 18 bases between them. The CDR3 region has the DNA TGCAGCGTAGCCATTGAGCAGGGTTTCACAGATACGCAGTATTTT. Translation gives CSVAIEQGFTDTQYF.

The J gene is TRBJ2-7, the V gene TRBV20-1; D unresolved. V lost 6 bases and J 0 bases, leaving 6 bases between the germline ends. CDR1 DFQATT and CDR2 SNEGSKA come from the germline V gene (reference sequence). This CDR3 contains 11 residues. CDR3 nucleotide sequence: TGCAGTGCCACGAACTCCTACGAGCAGTACTTC. Protein product: CSATNSYEQYF.

The CDR3 DNA sequence: TGTGCCAGCGAGATGGAGGACGGACAGGGGGCCGAGACCCAGTACTTC. It encodes CASEMEDGQGAETQYF. V is TRBV2 and J is TRBJ2-5; TRBD1 matches at 11 bases. The J segment lost 5 bases and the V segment lost 8 bases, leaving 13 bases of the junction unmatched. There are 16 residues in the CDR3. Germline V gene sequence: CDR1 SNHLY, CDR2 FYNNEI.

The gene calls are TRBV4-1 and TRBJ2-1, with TRBD2 matching 9 bases. The length of the CDR3 is 15 residues. Germline values: CDR1 MGHRA, CDR2 YSYEKL. The ends lost 4 bases at V and 2 bases at J; junction bases unmatched: 3. The chain's CDR3 is CASSPRLAAYNEQFF. CDR3 nucleotides: TGCGCCAGCAGCCCCCGACTAGCGGCCTACAATGAGCAGTTCTTC.

The rearrangement uses TRBV5-1 and TRBJ1-3; 7 bases are shared with TRBD1. This CDR3 is built from 15 residues. Per the germline V gene, CDR1 is SGHRS and CDR2 is YFSETQ. With 5 bases clipped from V and 0 bases from J, the junction kept 5 bases outside the gene matches. The CDR3 DNA follows: TGCGCCAGCAGTGAAACAGGGGTCTCTGGAAACACCATATATTTT. Translating it yields CASSETGVSGNTIYF.